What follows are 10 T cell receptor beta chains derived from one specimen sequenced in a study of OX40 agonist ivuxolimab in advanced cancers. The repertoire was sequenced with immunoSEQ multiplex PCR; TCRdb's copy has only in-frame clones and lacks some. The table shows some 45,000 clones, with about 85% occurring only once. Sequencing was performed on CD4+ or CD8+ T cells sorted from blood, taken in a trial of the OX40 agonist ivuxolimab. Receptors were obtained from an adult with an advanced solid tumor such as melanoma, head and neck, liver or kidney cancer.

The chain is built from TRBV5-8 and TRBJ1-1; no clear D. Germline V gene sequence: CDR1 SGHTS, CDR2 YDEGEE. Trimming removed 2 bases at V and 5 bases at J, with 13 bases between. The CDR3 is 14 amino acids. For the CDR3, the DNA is TGTGCCAGCAGCTTATTGGGAGGTCGGACTGAAGCTTTCTTT. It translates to CASSLLGGRTEAFF.

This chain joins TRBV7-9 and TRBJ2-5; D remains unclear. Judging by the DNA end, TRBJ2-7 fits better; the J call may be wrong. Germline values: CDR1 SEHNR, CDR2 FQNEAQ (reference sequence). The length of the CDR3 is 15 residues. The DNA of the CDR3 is TGTGCCAGCAGCTTGGAGCAAGGTTCCTCCTACGAGCAGTACTTC. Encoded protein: CASSLEQGSSYEQYF.

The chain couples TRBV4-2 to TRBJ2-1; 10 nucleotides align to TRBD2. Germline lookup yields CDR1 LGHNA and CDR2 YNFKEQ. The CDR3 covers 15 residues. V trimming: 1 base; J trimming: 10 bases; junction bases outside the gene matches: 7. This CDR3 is CASSQVSGRAGEQFF. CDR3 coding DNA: TGTGCCAGCAGCCAAGTGAGCGGGAGGGCTGGGGAGCAGTTCTTC.

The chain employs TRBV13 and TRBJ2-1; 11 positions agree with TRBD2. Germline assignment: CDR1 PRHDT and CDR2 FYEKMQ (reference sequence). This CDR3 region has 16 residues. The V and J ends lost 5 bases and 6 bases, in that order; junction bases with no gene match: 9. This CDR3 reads CASSTKTSGKGNEQFF. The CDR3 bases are TGTGCCAGCAGCACTAAGACTAGCGGGAAAGGCAATGAGCAGTTCTTC.

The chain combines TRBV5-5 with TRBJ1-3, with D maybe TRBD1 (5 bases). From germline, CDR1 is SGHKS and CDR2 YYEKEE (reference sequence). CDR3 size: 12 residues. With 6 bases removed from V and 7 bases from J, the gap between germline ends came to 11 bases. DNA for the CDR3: TGTGCCAGCACAGGGATGGGGAACACCATATATTTT. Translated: CASTGMGNTIYF.

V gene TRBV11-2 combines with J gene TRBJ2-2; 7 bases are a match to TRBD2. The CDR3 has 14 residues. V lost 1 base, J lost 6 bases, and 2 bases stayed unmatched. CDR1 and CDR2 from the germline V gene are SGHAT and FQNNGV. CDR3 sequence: CASSLAGGAGELFF. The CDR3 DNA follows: TGTGCCAGCAGCTTAGCGGGAGGTGCCGGGGAGCTGTTTTTT.

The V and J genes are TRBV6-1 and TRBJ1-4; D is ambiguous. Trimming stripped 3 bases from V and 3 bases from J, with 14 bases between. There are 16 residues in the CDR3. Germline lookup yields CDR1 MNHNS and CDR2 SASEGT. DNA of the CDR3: TGTGCCAGCAGTGAGGCTTTCGGACGGTCTAATGAAAAACTGTTTTTT. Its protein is CASSEAFGRSNEKLFF.

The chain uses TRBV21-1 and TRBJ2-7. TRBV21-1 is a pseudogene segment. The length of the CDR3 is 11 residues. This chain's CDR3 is CASSKVGEQYF. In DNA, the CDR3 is TGTGCCAGCAGCAAAGTGGGGGAGCAGTACTTC.

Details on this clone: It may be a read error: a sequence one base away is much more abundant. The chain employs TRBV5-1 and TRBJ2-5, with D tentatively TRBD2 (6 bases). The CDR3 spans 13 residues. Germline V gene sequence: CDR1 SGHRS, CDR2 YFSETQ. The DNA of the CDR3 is TGCGCCGGCAGCTTGGGGGGACGGGAGACCCAGTACTTC. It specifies CAGSLGGRETQYF.

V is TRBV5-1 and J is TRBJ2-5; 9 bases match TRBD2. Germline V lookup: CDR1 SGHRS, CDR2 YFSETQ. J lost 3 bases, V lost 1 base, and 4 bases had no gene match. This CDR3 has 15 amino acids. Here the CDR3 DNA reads TGCGCCAGCAGCTTGCTCGGGACTAGCAAAGAGACCCAGTACTTC. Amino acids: CASSLLGTSKETQYF.